The text below deals with one T cell receptor beta chain. This entry is derived from a study of response to subunit inactivated influenza vaccine. Losses at the gene ends were 7 bases for V and 2 bases for J; bases not matched to a gene: 4. From germline, CDR1 is MNHNS and CDR2 SASEGT. The CDR3 covers 14 residues. A single record per CDR3 protein comes from TCRdb applying MiXCR to the RT-PCR reads. The sample holds some 800,000 distinct CDR3 sequences, about 20% seen once. This clonotype was obtained from a man aged 50 to 59 who received an inactivated influenza vaccine. The chain uses TRBV6-1 and TRBJ2-1; 8 bases fit TRBD2. The sample consisted of PBMCs from blood, taken approximately 5 days after vaccination. The CDR3, as DNA: TGTGCCAGCACCAAGCGGGAGCCCTACAATGAGCAGTTCTTC. Encoded protein: CASTKREPYNEQFF.